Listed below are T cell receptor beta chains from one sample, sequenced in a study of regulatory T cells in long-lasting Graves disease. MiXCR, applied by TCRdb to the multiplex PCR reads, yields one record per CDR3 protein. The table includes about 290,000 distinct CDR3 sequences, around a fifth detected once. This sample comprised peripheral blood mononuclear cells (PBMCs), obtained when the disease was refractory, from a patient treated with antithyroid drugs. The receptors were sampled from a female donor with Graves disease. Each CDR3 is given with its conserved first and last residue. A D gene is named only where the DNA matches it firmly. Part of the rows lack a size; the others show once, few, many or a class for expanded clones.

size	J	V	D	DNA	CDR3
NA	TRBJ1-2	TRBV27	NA	TGTGCCAGCAGTCCGACCCTCAACTATGGCTACACCTTC	CASSPTLNYGYTF
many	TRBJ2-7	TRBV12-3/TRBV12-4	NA	TGTGCCAGCAGTTTCACGGCGTGGGGTGTTGTGGAGCAGTACTTC	CASSFTAWGVVEQYF
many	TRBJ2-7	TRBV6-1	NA	TGTGCCAGTCTTGGAACCTCCTACGAGCAGTACTTC	CASLGTSYEQYF
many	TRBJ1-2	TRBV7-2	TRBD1	TGTGCCAGCAGCCAGAGGACAGGGTCTGGCTACACCTTC	CASSQRTGSGYTF
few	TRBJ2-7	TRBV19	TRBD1	TGTGCCAGTAGTCGACAGGGAGAGGCCTACGAGCAGTACTTC	CASSRQGEAYEQYF
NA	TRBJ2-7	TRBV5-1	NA	TGCGCCAGCAGCCCGGCCGGTCAGAATGAGCAGTACTTC	CASSPAGQNEQYF
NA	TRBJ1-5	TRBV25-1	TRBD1	TGTGCCAGCAGCTATCCCGGGACAGGGGCCAATCAGCCCCAGCATTTT	CASSYPGTGANQPQHF
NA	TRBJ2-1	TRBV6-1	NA	TGTGCCAGCAGTCTGAGGGTACAGTACAATGAGCAGTTCTTC	CASSLRVQYNEQFF
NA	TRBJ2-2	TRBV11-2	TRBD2	TGTGCCAGCAGCTACGCCGCGGGAGCCGGGGGCGGGGAGCTGTTTTTT	CASSYAAGAGGGELFF
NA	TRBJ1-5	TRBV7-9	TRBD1	TGTGCCAGCAGCTCCCTGCAGGGGGCCCAGCCCCAGCATTTT	CASSSLQGAQPQHF
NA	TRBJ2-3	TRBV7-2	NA	TGTGCCAGCAGCCCCTCCCTGGTGACGGGATCGCCCACAGATACGCAGTATTTT	CASSPSLVTGSPTDTQYF
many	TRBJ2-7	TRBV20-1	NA	TGCAGTGCTATTGGGTTTACCTACGAGCAGTACTTC	CSAIGFTYEQYF
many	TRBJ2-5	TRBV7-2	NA	TGTGCCAGCAGCTTAGTGACGGTAGGAGGAGAGACCCAGTACTTC	CASSLVTVGGETQYF
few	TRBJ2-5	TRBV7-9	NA	TGTGCCAGCAGCTTTCTTCGAGAGACCCAGTACTTC	CASSFLRETQYF
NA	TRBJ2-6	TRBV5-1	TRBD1	TGCGCCAGCAGTAACGGACAGGATCCGCGGGGGGCCAACGTCCTGACTTTC	CASSNGQDPRGANVLTF
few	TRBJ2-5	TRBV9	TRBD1	TGTGCCAGCAGCGTGGGGACAGGGGCGGTGGAGACCCAGTACTTC	CASSVGTGAVETQYF
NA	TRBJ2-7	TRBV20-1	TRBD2	TGCAGTGCTAGAGTCTCTAGCGGGAGTGCCATGGGCTACGAGCAGTACTTC	CSARVSSGSAMGYEQYF